This paragraph covers one TCR beta chain sequence. As originally analysed: Nucleated cell number was recorded as an estimate derived from reference gene primer amplification. Clones were sequenced by immunoSEQ multiplex PCR, and TCRdb holds only the in-frame ones, with some missing. V and J calls and clone size are given by that table; D and trimming were obtained from the DNA. The top ten clones hold around 6.8% of a sample with roughly 180,000 clones, under 90% of them seen once. This sample is part of a study of blood T cell repertoires in COVID-19. Background on the study: Spain, Italy and the United States supplied samples that represented acute and convalescent COVID-19. PBMCs, B-cell-depleted T cells, or T cells were the source of the cDNA or gDNA that made up the material.

In germline, CDR1 is MNHEY, CDR2 SVGEGT. The V and J ends lost 2 bases and 9 bases respectively, with 11 bases between them. The CDR3 loop spans 14 amino acids. This sequence originates from a human donor in a cohort sampled during active COVID-19. The sample taken for sequencing was peripheral blood. The rearrangement links TRBV6-2 or TRBV6-3 to TRBJ1-6, with D possibly being TRBD1 (5 bases). CDR3 nucleotide sequence: TGTGCCAGCAGTTACGGCCCCGGGGGTTCACCCCTCCACTTT. This sequence encodes CASSYGPGGSPLHF.